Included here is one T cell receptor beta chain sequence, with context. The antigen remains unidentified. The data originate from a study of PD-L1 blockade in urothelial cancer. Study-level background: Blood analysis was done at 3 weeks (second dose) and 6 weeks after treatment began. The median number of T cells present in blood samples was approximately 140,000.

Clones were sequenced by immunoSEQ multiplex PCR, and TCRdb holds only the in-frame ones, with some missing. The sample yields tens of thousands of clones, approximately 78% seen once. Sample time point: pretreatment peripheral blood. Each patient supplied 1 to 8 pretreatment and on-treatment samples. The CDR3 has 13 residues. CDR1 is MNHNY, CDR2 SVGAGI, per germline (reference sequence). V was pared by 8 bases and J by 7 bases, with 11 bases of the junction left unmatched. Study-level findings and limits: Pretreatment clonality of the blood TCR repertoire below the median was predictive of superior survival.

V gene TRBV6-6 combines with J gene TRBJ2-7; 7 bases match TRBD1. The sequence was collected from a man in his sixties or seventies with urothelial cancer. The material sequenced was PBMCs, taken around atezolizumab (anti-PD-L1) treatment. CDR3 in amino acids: CASRPEGAGEQYF. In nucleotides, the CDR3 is TGTGCCAGCCGGCCTGAGGGGGCTGGGGAGCAGTACTTC.